The clone carrying this T cell receptor beta chain was counted ten times or more. Its cognate antigen is unknown. This sample was included in a study of spatial heterogeneity in lung cancer. Study summary: Counts of TCR transcripts in tumor regions correlated strongly with a matched bulk RNA-seq T cell module score. Study-level findings and limits: Tumor mutation counts were tracked by expanded intratumoral alpha and beta TCR counts.

V dropped 1 base and J dropped 0 bases, with 7 bases sitting between them. The CDR3 consists of 15 residues. Germline CDR1 SGHTA, CDR2 FQGNSA. Documented time point: sample taken at primary tumor resection. Unsorted whole RNA of tumor, nontumor lung or frozen PBMC was sequenced. Individual TCR cDNA molecules each bore their own unique molecular identifier. TCRdb re-derived calls from the 5' RACE reads in MiXCR, one entry per CDR3 protein. The sample carries 4,500 to 7,000 distinct CDR3 sequences, about 5.3% recorded once. The specimen comprised lung tumor tissue, sampled at surgery. This sequence joins TRBV7-2 and TRBJ1-3; D call uncertain. The receptor's source is a male donor with early-stage non-small cell lung cancer. The DNA of the CDR3 is TGTGCCAGCAGCTTAGTCAGGAGCTCTGGAAACACCATATATTTT. This translates into CASSLVRSSGNTIYF.